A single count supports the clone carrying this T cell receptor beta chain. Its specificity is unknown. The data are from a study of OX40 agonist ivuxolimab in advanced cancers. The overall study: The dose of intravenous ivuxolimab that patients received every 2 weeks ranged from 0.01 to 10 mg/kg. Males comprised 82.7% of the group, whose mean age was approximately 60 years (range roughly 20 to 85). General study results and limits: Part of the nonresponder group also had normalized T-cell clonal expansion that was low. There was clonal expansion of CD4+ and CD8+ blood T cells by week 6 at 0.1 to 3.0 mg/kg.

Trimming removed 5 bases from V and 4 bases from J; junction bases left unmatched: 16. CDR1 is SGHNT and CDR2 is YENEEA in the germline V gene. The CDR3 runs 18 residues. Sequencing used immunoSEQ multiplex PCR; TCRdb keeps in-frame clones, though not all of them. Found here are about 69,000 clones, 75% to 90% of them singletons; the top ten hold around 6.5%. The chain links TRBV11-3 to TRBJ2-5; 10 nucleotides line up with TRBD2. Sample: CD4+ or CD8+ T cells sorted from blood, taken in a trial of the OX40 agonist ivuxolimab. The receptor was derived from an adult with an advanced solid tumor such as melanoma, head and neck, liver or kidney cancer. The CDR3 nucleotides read TGTGCCAGCAGCCCCGCAAGCGGGGGGGCTTCTAACCCAGAGACCCAGTACTTC. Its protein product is CASSPASGGASNPETQYF.